A single sample is the source of the 18 T cell receptor beta chains below, sequenced in a study of T cells in Graves' hyperthyroidism and ophthalmopathy. Researchers took RNA transcripts and amplified the TCR beta CDR3 regions from them. During a first-round RT-PCR of the TCR CDR3, the HTBI primer set was used. Using its own MiXCR run on the multiplex PCR reads, TCRdb lists one record per CDR3 protein. The data contain hundreds of thousands of distinct CDR3 sequences, less than 20% of them seen just once; the ten biggest clones take up about 30%. The source material was blood. These receptors all stem from a young woman with Graves' ophthalmopathy.

This clonotype was observed many times. The rearrangement links TRBV2 to TRBJ2-5, with D hard to call. The germline V gene has CDR1 SNHLY and CDR2 FYNNEI. This CDR3 has 13 residues. Between the trimmed V and J ends, which lost 1 base and 4 bases, there was a span of 7 bases. CDR3 region: CASSEGGRETQYF. The CDR3 DNA sequence: TGTGCCAGCAGTGAAGGCGGAAGAGAGACCCAGTACTTC.

This clonotype was seen at least ten times. The chain couples TRBV6-1 to TRBJ1-1, with D possibly TRBD1 on 5 matching bases. The CDR3 totals 13 residues. Germline assignment: CDR1 MNHNS and CDR2 SASEGT. V gave up 8 bases and J gave up 11 bases, with 21 bases separating them. The DNA of the CDR3 is TGTGCCAGCGATGACAACCAGGGCACTAGGGCTTTCTTT. Protein: CASDDNQGTRAFF.

Notes on this clonotype: One end of the junction varies from germline; a read error may be responsible. The CDR3 bases are TGCGCCAGCAGCGCCTTAGGACAGGGGTGTCTCTTC. Translation gives CASSALGQGCLF. This chain uses TRBV10-2 with TRBJ2-1; 9 bases map to TRBD1. The CDR3 is 12 residues long. The germline CDR1 and CDR2 sequences are WSHSY and SAAADI.

This clonotype was seen many times. The chain recombines TRBV6-6 with TRBJ1-1; D remains ambiguous. CDR1 and CDR2 (germline): MNHNY, SVGAGI (reference sequence). The CDR3 is made up of 13 amino acids. V lost 2 bases and J 6 bases, leaving 10 bases between the germline ends. CDR3 nucleotide sequence: TGTGCCAGCAGTTACGGGTTTCTAGCTGAAGCTTTCTTT. Its protein product is CASSYGFLAEAFF.

The sample holds a few counts of this clonotype. The chain joins TRBV20-1 to TRBJ2-1; D is uncertain. The V gene's germline CDR1 is DFQATT and CDR2 SNEGSKA (reference sequence). Deletions cut 1 base from V and 5 bases from J, with 12 bases between. This CDR3 has 14 amino acids. CDR3 sequence: CSARGRATHNEQFF. CDR3 sequence (DNA): TGCAGTGCTAGAGGCCGGGCGACGCACAATGAGCAGTTCTTC.

V usage is TRBV28 and J usage is TRBJ2-7; TRBD2 is a possible D gene (6 bases). The V end was cut by 7 bases, the J end by 1 base, with 8 bases between. CDR1 and CDR2 (germline): MDHEN, SYDVKM. The CDR3 loop spans 12 amino acids. In DNA, the CDR3 is TGTGCCAGCAAGGAGGGGTCCTACGAGCAGTACTTC. Its translation is CASKEGSYEQYF.

The chain joins TRBV11-2 to TRBJ1-4, with D unclear. The CDR3 consists of 13 residues. V dropped 4 bases and J dropped 3 bases, with 6 bases sitting between them. Germline V gives CDR1 SGHAT, CDR2 FQNNGV. This CDR3 reads CASSSQPNEKLFF. In nucleotides, the CDR3 is TGTGCCAGCAGCTCACAGCCTAATGAAAAACTGTTTTTT.

This clonotype was picked up many times. This sequence joins TRBV5-6 and TRBJ2-5; 7 nucleotides match TRBD2. Germline V CDR1 and CDR2: SGHDT, YYEEEE. After removal of 0 bases from V and 5 bases from J, the junction contained 4 bases not matched to a gene. This CDR3 is built from 14 residues. CDR3 sequence: CASSLGTRVETQYF. CDR3 sequence (DNA): TGTGCCAGCAGCTTGGGGACTAGGGTGGAGACCCAGTACTTC.

The sample holds many counts of this clonotype. This chain uses TRBV6-1 with TRBJ2-1; 10 bases line up with TRBD2. Germline V gene data show CDR1 as MNHNS and CDR2 as SASEGT. This CDR3 is 17 amino acids long. V dropped 5 bases and J dropped 4; count of bases not matched to a gene: 11. CDR3 bases: TGTGCCAGCAGTTCCGAGAATAGCGGGGGGCCGTACAATGAGCAGTTCTTC. Its protein is CASSSENSGGPYNEQFF.

This clonotype was recorded many times. The chain is built from TRBV28 and TRBJ2-4; possible D gene TRBD2, 5 bases. CDR1 and CDR2 (germline): MDHEN, SYDVKM. The V end was cut by 6 bases, the J end by 3 bases, with 12 bases between. The CDR3 spans 14 residues. CDR3 sequence: CASSLPRGKNIQYF. CDR3 nucleotide sequence: TGTGCCAGCAGCCTCCCCCGGGGCAAAAACATTCAGTACTTC.

This clonotype showed up many times. The rearrangement joins TRBV7-2 to TRBJ2-1, with TRBD2 matching over 8 bases. J was trimmed by 7 bases and V by 6 bases; bases with no gene match: 5. CDR1 SGHTA and CDR2 FQGNSA come from the germline V gene. The CDR3 sequence is 13 residues long. The CDR3 DNA sequence: TGTGCCAGCAGGCCGGGGGGGGGAAATGAGCAGTTCTTC. It yields the protein CASRPGGGNEQFF.

This clonotype was counted many times. The J gene is TRBJ2-5, the V gene TRBV3-1; D not resolved. This CDR3 is 14 amino acids long. Germline V gene data show CDR1 as LGHDT and CDR2 as YNNKEL (reference sequence). The V end lost 2 bases, the J end lost 0 bases, and 7 bases lay between the germline ends. CDR3 sequence reads: CASSQTRYQETQYF. The CDR3 coding sequence is TGTGCCAGCAGCCAAACCAGGTACCAAGAGACCCAGTACTTC.

This clonotype appeared many times. This rearrangement joins TRBV7-2 to TRBJ2-3; 9 bases are shared with TRBD1. V dropped 1 base and J dropped 3; count of bases not matched to a gene: 11. Looked up from germline, CDR1 is SGHTA and CDR2 is FQGNSA. CDR3 length equals 18 residues. CDR3 region: CASSLVRVGTGKTDTQYF. CDR3 in DNA: TGTGCCAGCAGCTTAGTACGGGTCGGGACAGGGAAAACAGATACGCAGTATTTT.

In the case of this clonotype: A read error is possible here, since a much larger clone lies one base away. The CDR3 DNA follows: TGTGCCACCAGCAGAGATCTGTCGGGACTATCGGGTCTCGAGCAGTACTTC. Translating gives CATSRDLSGLSGLEQYF. The V and J genes are TRBV15 and TRBJ2-7; 7 nucleotides align to TRBD2. The CDR3 runs 17 residues. The junction had 14 bases not matched to a gene; V was cut back by 0 bases and J by 6 bases. Germline V gene data show CDR1 as LNHNV and CDR2 as YYDKDF (reference sequence).

The chain couples TRBV10-3 to TRBJ1-6; 8 bases fit TRBD1. V was clipped by 6 bases and J by 4 bases; unmatched bases: 11. Germline V gives CDR1 ENHRY, CDR2 SYGVKD. This CDR3 has 17 residues. The CDR3 DNA is TGTGCCATCAGCTCCGGGACAGGAAAGGATTATAATTCACCCCTCCACTTT. It codes for CAISSGTGKDYNSPLHF.

This clonotype appeared many times. V usage is TRBV10-3 and J usage is TRBJ1-6, with a weak D call TRBD1 (6 bases). Per the germline V gene, CDR1 is ENHRY and CDR2 is SYGVKD. Trimming stripped 4 bases from V and 6 bases from J, with 13 bases between. The CDR3 contains 15 residues. This CDR3 reads CAISAAGRGNSPLHF. CDR3 bases: TGTGCCATCAGTGCCGCGGGCAGGGGTAATTCACCCCTCCACTTT.

This clonotype was detected a few times. A much larger clone lies one base from this, so it may be a read error. This rearrangement joins TRBV18 to TRBJ2-7; D uncertain. Germline V lookup: CDR1 KGHSH, CDR2 LQKENI. Trimming removed 0 bases from V and 5 bases from J, with 20 bases in between. The CDR3 sequence is 17 residues long. The CDR3 DNA reads TGTGCCAGCTCACCACCACGTAAAGATCAACCACCCCACGAGCAGTACTTC. The encoded protein is CASSPPRKDQPPHEQYF.

This clonotype was counted many times. The chain links TRBV5-1 to TRBJ1-1; D is perhaps TRBD1 (5 bases). The V and J ends lost 3 bases and 4 bases respectively, with 7 bases between them. Per the germline V gene, CDR1 is SGHRS and CDR2 is YFSETQ. The CDR3 sequence is 12 residues long. CDR3 in amino acids: CASSWGSTEAFF. CDR3 DNA: TGCGCCAGCAGCTGGGGGAGCACTGAAGCTTTCTTT. Combining the CDR3 with reference TRBV5-1 and TRBJ1-1 gives the whole variable domain KAGVTQTPRYLIKTRGQQVTLSCSPISGHRSVSWYQQTPGQGLQFLFEYFSETQRNKGNFPGRFSGRQFSNSRSEMNVSTLELGDSALYLCASSWGSTEAFFGQGTRLTVV.